This T cell receptor (beta chain) appears in the sequencing data of a study of cytomegalovirus exposure and HLA in healthy donors. Researchers ran the PCR with 60 Vbeta and 13 Jbeta primers. Here immunoSEQ multiplex PCR was the method, and the copy in TCRdb shows in-frame clones only, minus some. The table includes around 200,000 clones, about four fifths detected once. With 4 bases clipped from V and 4 bases from J, the junction kept 7 bases outside the gene matches. Germline assignment: CDR1 SGHVS and CDR2 FNYEAQ. The CDR3 extends over 15 amino acids. In nominal health when sampled, donors likely had unrecorded immune exposures nonetheless. General study results and limits: A list of approximately 150 TCR beta chains associated with cytomegalovirus was given.

This clone was observed a handful of times. Antigen unknown. This sequence was found in a woman between 45 and 60 years old in good health and CMV-seropositive. The genes are TRBV7-6 and TRBJ1-3, with 7 bases aligning to TRBD1. Sample: PBMCs. For the CDR3, the DNA is TGTGCCAGCAGCTCCCCTACAGGGGCGGGAAACACCATATATTTT. The encoded protein is CASSSPTGAGNTIYF. The full variable domain, its missing parts supplied by reference TRBV7-6 and TRBJ1-3, is GAGVSQSPRYKVTKRGQDVALRCDPISGHVSLYWYRQALGQGPEFLTYFNYEAQQDKSGLPNDRFSAERPEGSISTLTIQRTEQRDSAMYRCASSSPTGAGNTIYFGEGSWLTVV.